These T cell receptor beta chains were read from a single sample in a study of shared clonotypes between healthy human individuals. TCRdb's table, derived via immunoSEQ multiplex PCR, lists solely in-frame clones and lacks some. The data contain a few million clones, just under 95% of them singletons. The source material was naive CD8+ T cells from PBMCs. The origin of the receptors is a man aged 18-30 years in good health. Some clones in this sample may be carry-over from other donors' samples. CDR3s include the opening cysteine and the closing phenylalanine or tryptophan. A D gene is named only where the DNA matches it firmly. Some rows have no size entry. The others give once, few or many, or a class for an expanded clone.

len	v_gene	d_gene	j_gene	abundance	CDR3nt	CDR3aa
15	TRBV27	TRBD1	TRBJ2-1	once	TGTGCCAGCAGTTCCCGACAGGGATTTGAAGATGAGCAGTTCTTC	CASSSRQGFEDEQFF
12	TRBV7-9	-	TRBJ2-2	-	TGTGCCAGCAGCCCGGCGGTCGGGGAGCTGTTTTTT	CASSPAVGELFF
13	TRBV9	-	TRBJ2-1	-	TGTGCCAGCAGCGCCACAGACTTCAGAGAGCAGTTCTTC	CASSATDFREQFF
14	TRBV7-2	TRBD2	TRBJ2-7	-	TGTGCCAGCAGCTTAGCGGGAGGGCCGGGGGAGCAGTACTTC	CASSLAGGPGEQYF
12	TRBV11-2	-	TRBJ2-3	-	TGTGCCAGCAGCTTCCGCACAGATACGCAGTATTTT	CASSFRTDTQYF
14	TRBV27	TRBD1	TRBJ2-7	-	TGTGCCAGCAGTAGGGACAGGGAGCCCTACGAGCAGTACTTC	CASSRDREPYEQYF
14	TRBV30	-	TRBJ1-5	-	TGTGCCTGGAGTGCGGGTGATGCGAATCAGCCCCAGCATTTT	CAWSAGDANQPQHF
14	TRBV19	-	TRBJ1-2	-	TGTGCCAGTAGTATAGGAGGACCCCTCTATGGCTACACCTTC	CASSIGGPLYGYTF
13	TRBV19	TRBD1	TRBJ1-2	-	TGTGCCAGTAGTATCCAGGCAGGGGGCGACTACACCTTC	CASSIQAGGDYTF
14	TRBV19	-	TRBJ1-2	-	TGTGCCACCCTCCGGCAGGATTCTAACTATGGCTACACCTTC	CATLRQDSNYGYTF
13	TRBV29-1	-	TRBJ1-1	-	TGCAGCGTCCTAGGGGGGGGGAACACTGAAGCTTTCTTT	CSVLGGGNTEAFF
13	TRBV6-5	-	TRBJ1-1	-	TGTGCCAGCAGTTATGGGGGTGGGACTGAAGCTTTCTTT	CASSYGGGTEAFF
12	TRBV6-5	-	TRBJ2-7	-	TGTGCCAGCAGTCCTTTGGGCTACGAGCAGTACTTC	CASSPLGYEQYF
15	TRBV6-5	TRBD2	TRBJ2-3	-	TGTGCCAGCAGTTACTTAGCGGGAGATGCAGATACGCAGTATTTT	CASSYLAGDADTQYF
15	TRBV4-3	-	TRBJ2-2	-	TGCGCCAGCAGCCAAGCCCTTAGCGCTCACGGGGAGCTGTTTTTT	CASSQALSAHGELFF
15	TRBV30	-	TRBJ2-6	-	TGTGCCTGGAGTGTAGACCCCTCTGGGGCCAACGTCCTGACTTTC	CAWSVDPSGANVLTF
13	TRBV7-7	-	TRBJ2-7	-	TGTGCCAGCAGCCAGGGGAAGGCCTACGAGCAGTACTTC	CASSQGKAYEQYF
14	TRBV30	TRBD1	TRBJ2-1	-	TGTGCCTGGAGTGTTGGGGACAGGGTGGGCGAGCAGTTCTTC	CAWSVGDRVGEQFF
14	TRBV16	-	TRBJ2-7	-	TGTGCCAGCAGCCAAATTACCCATAACTACGAGCAGTACTTC	CASSQITHNYEQYF
14	TRBV7-9	TRBD1	TRBJ1-2	-	TGTGCCAGCAGCTCGTACCGGGACAGCTATGGCTACACCTTC	CASSSYRDSYGYTF
14	TRBV7-8	-	TRBJ2-7	-	TGTGCCAGCAGCTTAGTTGGAGGGGGGAGTGAGCAGTACTTC	CASSLVGGGSEQYF
15	TRBV29-1	TRBD2	TRBJ2-1	-	TGCAGCGTTGAACGGGGCGGGAGGGGGAACAATGAGCAGTTCTTC	CSVERGGRGNNEQFF
16	TRBV4-1	TRBD2	TRBJ2-7	-	TGCGCCAGCAGCCCTTGGACTAGCGGGACCTCGAACGAGCAGTACTTC	CASSPWTSGTSNEQYF
14	TRBV19	-	TRBJ1-2	-	TGTGCCAGTAGTCCCGGGACGGGCGGGTATGGCTACACCTTC	CASSPGTGGYGYTF
14	TRBV11-1	-	TRBJ1-1	-	TGTGCCAGCAGTCCAACAGGGTTGAACACTGAAGCTTTCTTT	CASSPTGLNTEAFF
16	TRBV19	TRBD1	TRBJ1-5	-	TGTGCCAGTAGTTTAACAGGGGGAAATGGCAATCAGCCCCAGCATTTT	CASSLTGGNGNQPQHF
16	TRBV4-3	TRBD2	TRBJ2-5	-	TGCGCCAGCAGCCAAGGCCCGGGACTAGCCCAAGAGACCCAGTACTTC	CASSQGPGLAQETQYF
15	TRBV6-1	TRBD2	TRBJ2-2	-	TGTGCCAGCAGTGAAGGACTAGCGGAGGCCGGGGAGCTGTTTTTT	CASSEGLAEAGELFF
14	TRBV2	-	TRBJ1-1	-	TGTGCCAGCAGTGAGGTAGGGCCGAACACTGAAGCTTTCTTT	CASSEVGPNTEAFF
17	TRBV23-1	TRBD2	TRBJ2-1	once	TGCGCCAGCAGTCAATCTGGTAGCGGGAGGGCTTACAATGAGCAGTTCTTC	CASSQSGSGRAYNEQFF
13	TRBV6-5	-	TRBJ2-7	-	TGTGCCAGCGAGGCCGGGGGGCGGCACGAGCAGTACTTC	CASEAGGRHEQYF
14	TRBV9	-	TRBJ2-3	-	TGTGCCAGCAGCGTACCCCCTGGTCCAGATACGCAGTATTTT	CASSVPPGPDTQYF
13	TRBV13	TRBD1	TRBJ2-7	-	TGTGCCAGCAGCTCGGACAGGATCTCCGAGCAGTACTTC	CASSSDRISEQYF
14	TRBV6-5	-	TRBJ2-1	-	TGTGCCAGCAGTTCGGGAGTGGAGTACAATGAGCAGTTCTTC	CASSSGVEYNEQFF
14	TRBV30	-	TRBJ2-7	-	TGTGCCTGGACCGCAAGGGGGTGGGGAAGCGAGCAGTACTTC	CAWTARGWGSEQYF
14	TRBV30	-	TRBJ2-5	-	TGTGCCTGGAATAACGTGGGTGGTCAAGAGACCCAGTACTTC	CAWNNVGGQETQYF
13	TRBV27	-	TRBJ2-5	-	TGTGCCAGCAGTTTTTATTATCAAGAGACCCAGTACTTC	CASSFYYQETQYF
15	TRBV6-5	-	TRBJ1-2	-	TGTGCCAGCAGTTACCGGGCAAAGGCTAACTATGGCTACACCTTC	CASSYRAKANYGYTF
10	TRBV29-1	-	TRBJ1-1	-	TGCAGCGTGTGGGTACCTGAAGCTTTCTTT	CSVWVPEAFF
13	TRBV7-3	-	TRBJ2-7	-	TGTGCCAGCAGCTTAACCGCAGGGCCCGAGCAGTACTTC	CASSLTAGPEQYF
17	TRBV29-1	TRBD1	TRBJ1-2	once	TGCAGCGTTGAAGATTTCCTCGTGGGACAGCTTAACTATGGCTACACCTTC	CSVEDFLVGQLNYGYTF
16	TRBV9	TRBD2	TRBJ2-1	once	TGTGCCAGCAGCGGCCCGAGCGGGAGGGCCTACAATGAGCAGTTCTTC	CASSGPSGRAYNEQFF
16	TRBV4-1	-	TRBJ1-5	-	TGCGCCAGCAGCCTAATAGACGGGGCGGGCAATCAGCCCCAGCATTTT	CASSLIDGAGNQPQHF
13	TRBV27	-	TRBJ2-1	-	TGTGCCAGCAGTTTAGCCGGAGACAATGAGCAGTTCTTC	CASSLAGDNEQFF
13	TRBV6-6	-	TRBJ2-6	once	TGTGCCAGCATCGAGGCCGGGGCCAACGTCCTGACTTTC	CASIEAGANVLTF
13	TRBV28	-	TRBJ2-7	-	TGTGCCAGCAGTTTATTGGGGCTCCGAGAGCAGTACTTC	CASSLLGLREQYF
16	TRBV7-6	TRBD2	TRBJ2-2	-	TGTGCCAGCACCCTTGGACTAGCGGGACACACCGGGGAGCTGTTTTTT	CASTLGLAGHTGELFF
14	TRBV29-1	-	TRBJ1-4	-	TGCAGCGCCTCAGGGGAGGACAGAAATGAAAAACTGTTTTTT	CSASGEDRNEKLFF